A single T cell receptor beta chain is shown here with its context. Its antigen remains unidentified. Base qualities are missing; no much larger clone stands one base away. Ficoll-Paque density gradient centrifugation was used to isolate PBMCs. The entry originates in a study of T-cell memory formation after mild COVID-19 (dated by TCRdb to 2020 to 2022). Turning to the overall study: Most TCR sequence clusters were specific to one of the two donors. Longitudinal TCRalpha and TCRbeta repertoire sequencing tracked T-cell clones expanding and contracting after mild COVID-19 in a couple of donors. Two young, previously healthy adult volunteers, one female and one male, were included in the cohort. Overall study results and their limits: SARS-CoV-2 specificity of the second-wave clones peaking on day 37 was not confirmed. The study covered only a couple of mild cases, and larger cohorts including severe cases with pre-infection samples were considered necessary. Contracting CD4+ clones were located mainly in the CM and EM memory subsets, whereas CD8+ clones were found to be enriched in EMRA. Clones contracting from day 15 to 85 had balanced CD4/CD8 phenotypes, while a second wave expanding from day 15 to 37 was biased towards CD4+. Some responding clones were detected in pre-infection memory, suggesting pre-existing cross-reactive memory T cells joined the SARS-CoV-2 response.

The CDR3 goes from the cysteine to the phenylalanine over 15 residues. This entry keeps only the CDR3 DNA: 45 bases, framed from base 1. CDR1 and CDR2 are drawn from the germline V gene (reference sequence): MNHEY, SMNVEV. A distance of 18 bases separates the germline ends of V and J, which lose 7 bases and 5 bases respectively. Instrument used: Illumina NovaSeq 6000. cDNA libraries for TCRalpha and TCRbeta were prepared by 5'RACE using constant-segment primers, with sample barcodes and unique molecular identifiers added. RNA was extracted from every sample with Trizol reagent. Libraries were amplified in two PCR steps, with a second sample barcode and Illumina TruSeq adapters added in the second step. Libraries were sequenced on an Illumina NovaSeq with 2 x 150 bp paired-end reads. On the study's bioinformatics: With migec v1.2.7, reads were demultiplexed and then collapsed into UMI-guided consensus sequences. Using mixcr v2.1.11, UMI consensuses were aligned to TRA and TRB V and J templates and then assembled into clonotypes. Expanded or contracted clonotypes were those called significant by both edgeR and NoisET, with noise models trained on biological replicates. For edgeR calls, a false discovery rate-adjusted p below 0.01 and a log2 fold-change threshold of 1 were applied. As an exploratory analysis of dynamics, max-normalized trajectories of the 1000 most abundant clonotypes were examined by PCA with hierarchical clustering. The CD4 or CD8 phenotype of responding clones was assigned using the separately sequenced CD4+ and CD8+ repertoires. TCRdb cleaned the public reads at Q25 with fastp, built clones with MiXCR and kept in-frame beta chains. Rows with one shared CDR3 protein collapse into an entry with the most common genes and DNA. Here the V and J calls rest on TCRdb's processing, not on the authors' analysis. The sample table holds around 390,000 distinct CDR3 sequences, of which more than 15% were seen once. The ten largest account for roughly 21% of the sample.

Sequenced input: PBMCs or a T cell subset sorted from them (not recorded which). The sequence is built from TRBV27 and TRBJ1-5; a weak D assignment points to TRBD1 (5 bases agree). This TCR came from a man between 18 and 29 years old who had mild COVID-19 (a few samples of this study predate the infection). The sample titles of this study are shuffled in the database, so cell type and time point are left out; the donor was told from shared clones. The CDR3 region reads CASNPGAPGDQPQHF. Here is the DNA: TGTGCCAGCAACCCCGGAGCACCGGGGGATCAGCCCCAGCATTTT.